This T cell receptor (beta chain) came from a study of CD8+CD57+ T cells in acquired aplastic anemia. Whole-study context: An average of roughly 3 ug of DNA was obtained from sorted CD4+ and CD8+ cells.

The CDR3 covers 14 residues. V gave up 3 bases and J gave up 5 bases, with 14 bases separating them. Germline loops: CDR1 DFQATT, CDR2 SNEGSKA (reference sequence). As concerns this clonotype: Its target is unknown.

It was genomic DNA that served as the template for profiling TCR beta VDJ and CDR3. Using its own MiXCR run on the reads, TCRdb lists one record per CDR3 protein. This table holds 150,000 to 200,000 distinct CDR3 sequences, about 64% found once. Findings and limits, study-wide: Patients did not significantly differ from controls in CD8+ Simpson's diversity. Researchers report that around 30 CD8+ CDR3 sequences appeared in both patients and controls.

This rearrangement joins TRBV20-1 to TRBJ1-5; D perhaps matches TRBD1 (6 bases). This clonotype was sampled from a human donor with severe aplastic anemia or a healthy control (not recorded which). Source material: sorted CD4+, CD8+, or CD8+CD57+ T cells (not recorded which) from PBMCs. In DNA form, the CDR3 reads TGCAGTGCTAGTAGGGCAGGGGCGGATCAGCCCCAGCATTTT. Protein sequence: CSASRAGADQPQHF.